This record looks at one T cell receptor beta chain sequence and its context. Its antigen is undetermined. TCRdb ran MiXCR on the 5' RACE reads and lists one entry per CDR3 protein. The table shows 200,000 to 250,000 distinct CDR3 sequences, with less than 20% occurring only once. This entry belongs to a study of T-cell memory formation after mild COVID-19. Whole-study context: TCR clusters mostly belonged to single donors.

CDR1 and CDR2 (germline): MNHNY, SVGAGI (reference sequence). CDR3 length: 15 amino acids. With 8 bases removed from V and 0 bases from J, the gap between germline ends came to 14 bases. General study findings and limits: There was a balanced CD4/CD8 profile in clones contracting day 15 to 85, and later expanders leaned CD4+. A subset of responding clones appeared in pre-infection memory, suggesting cross-reactive memory joined.

The rearrangement links TRBV6-6 to TRBJ1-5; perhaps TRBD1 as D (5 bases). The material sequenced was PBMCs or a T cell subset sorted from them (not recorded which). The source is an adult woman who had mild COVID-19 (a few samples of this study predate the infection). Cell type and time point are not known. The CDR3 loop reads CASLRGDNSNQPQHF. The CDR3 DNA follows: TGTGCCAGCCTGCGGGGCGATAATAGCAATCAGCCCCAGCATTTT.